This TCR beta chain emerged from a study of blood T cells in healthy people across ages. Study observations and caveats: Roughly linear declines in TCR beta diversity per million T cells occurred with age.

The people who gave samples were healthy Caucasians from Russia, aged 6 to 90. Together with a sample-barcoded 5' primer, a J-beta primer mix was included in a second PCR lasting about 6 to 11 cycles. TCRdb itself ran the 5' RACE reads through MiXCR, one entry per CDR3 protein. The sample consists of 870,000 or so distinct CDR3 sequences, 29% of them appearing once. This CDR3 is built from 16 residues. Trimming at V came to 5 bases and at J to 7 bases, leaving 15 bases not matched to a gene. Germline CDR1 is SGHTA and CDR2 is FQGNSA. In this sample, this clonotype turned up a few times. Its antigen is not identified. This may be a read error, as it is one base from a much larger clone.

Sample: blood. J is TRBJ2-7 and V is TRBV7-2; 9 bases are shared with TRBD1. The receptor was derived from a woman older than 75 in good health. In DNA form, the CDR3 reads TGTGCCAGCAGCGCCGGGACAGGGTCGGGATACAATGAGCAGTACTTC. Translation: CASSAGTGSGYNEQYF.